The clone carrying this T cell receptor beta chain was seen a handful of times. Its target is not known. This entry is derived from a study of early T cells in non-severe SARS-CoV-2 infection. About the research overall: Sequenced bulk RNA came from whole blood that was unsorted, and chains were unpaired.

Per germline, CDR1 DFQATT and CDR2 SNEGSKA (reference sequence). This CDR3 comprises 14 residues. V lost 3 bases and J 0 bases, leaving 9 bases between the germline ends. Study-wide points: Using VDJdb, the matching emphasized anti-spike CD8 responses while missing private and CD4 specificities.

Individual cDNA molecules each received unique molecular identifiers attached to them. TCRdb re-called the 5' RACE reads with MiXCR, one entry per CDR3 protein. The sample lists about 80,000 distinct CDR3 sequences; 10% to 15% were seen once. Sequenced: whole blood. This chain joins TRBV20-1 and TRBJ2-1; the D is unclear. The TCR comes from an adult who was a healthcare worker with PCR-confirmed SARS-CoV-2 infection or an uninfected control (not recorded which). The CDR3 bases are TGCAGTGCTAGGTTACACTCCTCCTACAATGAGCAGTTCTTC. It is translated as CSARLHSSYNEQFF.